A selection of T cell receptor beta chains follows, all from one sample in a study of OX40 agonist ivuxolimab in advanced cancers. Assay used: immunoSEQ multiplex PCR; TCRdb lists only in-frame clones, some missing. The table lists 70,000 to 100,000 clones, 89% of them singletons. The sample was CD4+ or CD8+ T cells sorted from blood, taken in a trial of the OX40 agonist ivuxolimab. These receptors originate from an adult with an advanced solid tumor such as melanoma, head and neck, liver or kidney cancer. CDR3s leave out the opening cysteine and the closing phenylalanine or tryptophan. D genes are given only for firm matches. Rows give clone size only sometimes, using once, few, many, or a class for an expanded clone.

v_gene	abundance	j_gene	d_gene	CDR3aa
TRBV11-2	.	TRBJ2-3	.	ASSQSTDTQY
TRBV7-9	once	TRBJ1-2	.	ASSLALGAHGYT
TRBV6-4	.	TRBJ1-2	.	ASRGDRMKGGYT
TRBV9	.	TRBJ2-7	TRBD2	ASSAKGLAGDEQY
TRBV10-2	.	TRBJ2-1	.	ASSDRGSSYNEQF
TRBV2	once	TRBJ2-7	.	ASSGLSRTYEQY
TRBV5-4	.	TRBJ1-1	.	ASSLTSVNTEAF
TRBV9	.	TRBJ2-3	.	ASSVELLSGGGDTQY
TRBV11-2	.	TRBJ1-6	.	ASSLGWGSPLH
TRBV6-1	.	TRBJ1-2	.	ASSEQNLGRDYYGYT
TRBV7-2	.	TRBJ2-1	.	ASSLFGSYNEQF
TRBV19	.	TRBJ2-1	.	ASSIDSGVYLDEQF
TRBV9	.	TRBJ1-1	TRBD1	ASSVRQGPTEAF
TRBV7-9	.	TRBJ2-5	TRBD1	ASSQLGTGGGETQY
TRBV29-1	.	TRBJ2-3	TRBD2	SVELAREGPH
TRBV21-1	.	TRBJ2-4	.	ASIRPRALNIQY
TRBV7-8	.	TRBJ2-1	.	ASSPDRDNYNEQF
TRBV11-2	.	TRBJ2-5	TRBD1	ASSPRTGQLLETQY
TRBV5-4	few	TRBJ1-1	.	ASSLPRQNTEAF
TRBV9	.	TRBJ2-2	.	ASSKGVVGELF
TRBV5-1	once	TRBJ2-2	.	ASSGTGLANTGALF
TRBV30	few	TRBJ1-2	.	AWNSEGLRYT
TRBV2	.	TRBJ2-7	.	ASSPGEEQY
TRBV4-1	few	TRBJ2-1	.	ASSQLDLIQSSYNEQF
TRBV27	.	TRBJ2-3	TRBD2	ASSLGLAGPPSSTDTQY
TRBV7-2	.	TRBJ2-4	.	ASSLGDRGADIQY
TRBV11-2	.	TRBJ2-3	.	ASSPPEFTDTQY
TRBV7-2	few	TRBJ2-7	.	ASSLTTHYEQY
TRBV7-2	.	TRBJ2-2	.	ASSLRLNTGELF
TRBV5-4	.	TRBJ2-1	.	ASSMTSYNEQF
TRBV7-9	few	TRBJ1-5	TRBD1	ASSLGQGIFPQH
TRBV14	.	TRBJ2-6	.	ASSQGSSGANVLT
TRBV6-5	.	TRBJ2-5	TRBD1	ASSFSRDSTGETQY
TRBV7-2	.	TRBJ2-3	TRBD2	ASSLRLAGADTQY
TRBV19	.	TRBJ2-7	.	ASKEGASYEQY
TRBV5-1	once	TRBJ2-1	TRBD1	ASSSLTGPSNEQF
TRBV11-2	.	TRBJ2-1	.	ASSSGEGAYNEQF
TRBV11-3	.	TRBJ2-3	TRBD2	ASSLMTSETDTQY
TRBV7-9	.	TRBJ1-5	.	ASSFDSYNQPQH
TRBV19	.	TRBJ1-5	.	ASSIGEGQPQH
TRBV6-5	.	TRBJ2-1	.	ASSSPTNNEQF
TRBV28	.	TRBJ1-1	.	ASTPTVGGFKTEAF
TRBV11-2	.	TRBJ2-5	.	ASSLVGMGQETQY
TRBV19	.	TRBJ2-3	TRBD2	ASGRVLDTQY